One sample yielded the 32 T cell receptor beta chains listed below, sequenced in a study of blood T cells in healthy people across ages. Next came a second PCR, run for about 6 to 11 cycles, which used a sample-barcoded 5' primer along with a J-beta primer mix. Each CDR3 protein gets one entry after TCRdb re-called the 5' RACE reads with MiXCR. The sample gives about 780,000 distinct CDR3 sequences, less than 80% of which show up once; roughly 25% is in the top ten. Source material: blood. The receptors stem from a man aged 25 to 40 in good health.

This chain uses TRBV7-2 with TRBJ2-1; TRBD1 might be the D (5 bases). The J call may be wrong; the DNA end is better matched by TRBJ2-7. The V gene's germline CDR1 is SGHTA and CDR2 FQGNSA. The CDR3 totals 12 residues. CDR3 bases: TGTGCCAGCAGCCCAGGGATTCGGGAGCAGTACTTC. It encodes CASSPGIREQYF.

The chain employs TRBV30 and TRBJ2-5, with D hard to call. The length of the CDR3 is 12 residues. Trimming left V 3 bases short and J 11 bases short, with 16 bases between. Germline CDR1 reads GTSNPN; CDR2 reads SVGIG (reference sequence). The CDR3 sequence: CAWSTDPTEQYF. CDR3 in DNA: TGTGCCTGGAGCACAGATCCCACGGAGCAGTACTTC.

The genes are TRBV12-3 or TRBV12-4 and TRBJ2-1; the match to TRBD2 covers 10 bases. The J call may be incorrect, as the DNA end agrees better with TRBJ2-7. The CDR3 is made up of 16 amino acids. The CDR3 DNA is TGTGCCAGCAGTTTGGTAGCGGGGGGCATTATCAATGAGCAGTACTTC. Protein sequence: CASSLVAGGIINEQYF.

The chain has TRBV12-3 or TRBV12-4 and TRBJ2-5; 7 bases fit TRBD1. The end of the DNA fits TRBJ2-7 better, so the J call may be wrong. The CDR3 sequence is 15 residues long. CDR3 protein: CASSPRSTGSHEQYF. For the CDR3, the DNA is TGTGCCAGCAGTCCCCGCTCGACAGGGAGCCACGAGCAGTACTTC.

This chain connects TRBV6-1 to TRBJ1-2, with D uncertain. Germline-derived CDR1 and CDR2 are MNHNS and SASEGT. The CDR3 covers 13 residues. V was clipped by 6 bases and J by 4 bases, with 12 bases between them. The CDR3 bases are TGTGCCAGCAGATTGACGGACTTCTATGGCTACACCTTC. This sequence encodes CASRLTDFYGYTF.

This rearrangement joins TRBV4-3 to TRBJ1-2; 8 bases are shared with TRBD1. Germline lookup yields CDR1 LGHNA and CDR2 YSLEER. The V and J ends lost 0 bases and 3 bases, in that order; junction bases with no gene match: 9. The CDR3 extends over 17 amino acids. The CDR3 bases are TGCGCCAGCAGCCAAGATTGGGGATCAGGGGGCGACTATGGCTACACCTTC. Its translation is CASSQDWGSGGDYGYTF.

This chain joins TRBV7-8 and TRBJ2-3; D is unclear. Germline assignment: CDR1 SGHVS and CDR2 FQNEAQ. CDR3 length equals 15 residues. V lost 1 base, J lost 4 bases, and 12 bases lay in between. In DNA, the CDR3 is TGTGCCAGCAGCTTAGGTGGTAGCTCCGCAGATACGCAGTATTTT. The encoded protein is CASSLGGSSADTQYF.

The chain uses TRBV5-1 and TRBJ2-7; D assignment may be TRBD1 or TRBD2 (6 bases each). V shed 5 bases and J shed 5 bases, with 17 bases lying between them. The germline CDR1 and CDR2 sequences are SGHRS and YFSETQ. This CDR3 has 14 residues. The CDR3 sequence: CASSLEGGHNEQYF. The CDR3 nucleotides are TGCGCCAGCAGTCTTGAGGGGGGCCATAACGAGCAGTACTTC.

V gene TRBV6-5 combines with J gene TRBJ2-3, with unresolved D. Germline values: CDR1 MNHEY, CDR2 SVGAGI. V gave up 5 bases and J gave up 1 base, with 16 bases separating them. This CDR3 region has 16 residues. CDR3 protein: CASSKTMVTRTDTQYF. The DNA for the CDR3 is TGTGCCAGCAGTAAAACGATGGTTACGCGCACAGATACGCAGTATTTT.

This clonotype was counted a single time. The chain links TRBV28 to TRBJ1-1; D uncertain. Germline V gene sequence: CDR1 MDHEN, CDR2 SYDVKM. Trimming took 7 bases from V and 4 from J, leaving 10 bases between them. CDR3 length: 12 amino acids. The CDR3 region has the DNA TGTGCCAGCAAAGCAGAGGGCACTGAAGCTTTCTTT. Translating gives CASKAEGTEAFF.

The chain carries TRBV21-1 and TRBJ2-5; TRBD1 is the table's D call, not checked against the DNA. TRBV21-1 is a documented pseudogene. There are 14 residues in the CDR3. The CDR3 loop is CADRTGMGGETQYF. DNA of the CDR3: TGTGCAGACCGGACAGGGATGGGGGGGGAGACCCAGTACTTC.

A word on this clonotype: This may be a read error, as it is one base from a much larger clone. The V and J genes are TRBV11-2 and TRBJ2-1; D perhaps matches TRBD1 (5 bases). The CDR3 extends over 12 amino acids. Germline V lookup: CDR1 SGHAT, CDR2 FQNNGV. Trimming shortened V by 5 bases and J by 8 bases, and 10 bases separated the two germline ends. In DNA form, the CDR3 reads TGTGCCAGCAGCAGAGGCAGGGATGAGCAGTTCTTC. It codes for CASSRGRDEQFF.

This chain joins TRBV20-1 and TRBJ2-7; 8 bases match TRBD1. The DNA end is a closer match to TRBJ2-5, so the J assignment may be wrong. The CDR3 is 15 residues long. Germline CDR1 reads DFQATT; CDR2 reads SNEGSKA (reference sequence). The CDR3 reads CSAKTGEEIHETQYF. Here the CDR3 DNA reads TGCAGTGCAAAGACAGGGGAGGAGATCCATGAGACCCAGTACTTC.

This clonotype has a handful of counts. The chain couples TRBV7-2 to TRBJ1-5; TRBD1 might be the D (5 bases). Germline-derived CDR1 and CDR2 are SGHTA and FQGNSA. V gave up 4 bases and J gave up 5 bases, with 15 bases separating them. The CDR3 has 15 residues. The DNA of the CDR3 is TGTGCCAGCAGCTCCGGGGGGACCCGGCATCAGCCCCAGCATTTT. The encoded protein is CASSSGGTRHQPQHF.

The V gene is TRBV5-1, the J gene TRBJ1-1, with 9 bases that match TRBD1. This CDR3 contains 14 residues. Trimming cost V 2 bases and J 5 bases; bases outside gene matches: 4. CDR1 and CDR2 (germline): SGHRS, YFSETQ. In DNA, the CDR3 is TGCGCCAGCAGCTTAACAGGGGGCCTGACTGAAGCTTTCTTT. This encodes CASSLTGGLTEAFF.

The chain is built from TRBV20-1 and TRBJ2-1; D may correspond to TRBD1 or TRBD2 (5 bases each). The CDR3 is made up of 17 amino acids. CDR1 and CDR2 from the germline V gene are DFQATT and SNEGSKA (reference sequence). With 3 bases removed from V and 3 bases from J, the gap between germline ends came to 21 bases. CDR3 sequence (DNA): TGCAGTGCTAGCATGCAGTCCCGGGGCGTTCTCTACAATGAGCAGTTCTTC. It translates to CSASMQSRGVLYNEQFF.

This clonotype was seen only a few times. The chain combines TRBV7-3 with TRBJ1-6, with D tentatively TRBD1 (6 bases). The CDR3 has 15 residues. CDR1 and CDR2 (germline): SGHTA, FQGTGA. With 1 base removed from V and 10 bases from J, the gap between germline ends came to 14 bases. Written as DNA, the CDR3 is TGTGCCAGCAGCTTAATGGCGGCAGGGGAATCACCCCTCCACTTT. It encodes CASSLMAAGESPLHF.

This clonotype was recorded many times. CDR3 coding DNA: TGTGCCAGCAGCCAAGAACAGGGCCACAATGAGCAGTTCTTC. As protein: CASSQEQGHNEQFF. V and J are TRBV4-2 and TRBJ2-1; the D gene is possibly TRBD1 (6 bases). The ends were cut back, 0 bases at V and 5 bases at J, with 8 bases in the middle. The CDR3 is 14 amino acids. Per germline, CDR1 LGHNA and CDR2 YNFKEQ.

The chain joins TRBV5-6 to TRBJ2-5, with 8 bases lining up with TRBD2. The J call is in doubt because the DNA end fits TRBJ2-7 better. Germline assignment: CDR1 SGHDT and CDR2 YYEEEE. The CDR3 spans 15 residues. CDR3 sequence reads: CASSLFGGARYEQYF. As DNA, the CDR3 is TGTGCCAGCAGCTTGTTCGGGGGGGCCAGATACGAGCAGTACTTC.

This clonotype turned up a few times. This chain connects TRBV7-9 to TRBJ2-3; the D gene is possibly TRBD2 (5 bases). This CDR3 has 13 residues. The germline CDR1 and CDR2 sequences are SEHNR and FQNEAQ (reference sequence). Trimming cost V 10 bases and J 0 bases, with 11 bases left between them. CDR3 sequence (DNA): TGTGCCATGGAGGTTACTAGCACAGATACGCAGTATTTT. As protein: CAMEVTSTDTQYF. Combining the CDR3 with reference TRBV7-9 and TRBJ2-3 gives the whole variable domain DTGVSQNPRHKITKRGQNVTFRCDPISEHNRLYWYRQTLGQGPEFLTYFQNEAQLEKSRLLSDRFSAERPKGSFSTLEIQRTEQGDSAMYLCAMEVTSTDTQYFGPGTRLTVL.

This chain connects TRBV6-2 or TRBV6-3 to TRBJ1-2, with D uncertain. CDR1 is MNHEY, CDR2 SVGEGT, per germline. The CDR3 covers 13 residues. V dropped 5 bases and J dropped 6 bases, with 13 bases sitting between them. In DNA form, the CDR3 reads TGTGCCAGCAGTGAAATCGGGAGGAATGGCTACACCTTC. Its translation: CASSEIGRNGYTF.

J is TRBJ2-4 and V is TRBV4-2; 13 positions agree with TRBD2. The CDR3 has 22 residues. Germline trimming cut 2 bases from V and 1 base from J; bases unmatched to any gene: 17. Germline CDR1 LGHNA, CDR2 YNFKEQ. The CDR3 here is CASSQLSVLTSGRGRAKNIQYF. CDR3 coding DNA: TGTGCCAGCAGCCAACTGTCAGTGTTAACTAGCGGGAGGGGTAGGGCCAAAAACATTCAGTACTTC.

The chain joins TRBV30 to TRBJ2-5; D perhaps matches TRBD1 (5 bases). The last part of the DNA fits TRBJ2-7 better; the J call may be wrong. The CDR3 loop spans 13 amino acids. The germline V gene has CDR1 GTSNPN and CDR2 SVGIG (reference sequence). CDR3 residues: CAWSEGRVYEQYF. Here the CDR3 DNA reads TGTGCCTGGAGTGAAGGCAGGGTGTACGAGCAGTACTTC.

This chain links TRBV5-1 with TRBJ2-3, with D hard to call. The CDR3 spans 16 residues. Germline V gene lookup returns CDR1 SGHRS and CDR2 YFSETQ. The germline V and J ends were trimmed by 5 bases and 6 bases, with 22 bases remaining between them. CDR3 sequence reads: CASRPSARPIIDTQYF. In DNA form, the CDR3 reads TGCGCCAGCAGACCGTCGGCGAGACCAATTATTGATACGCAGTATTTT. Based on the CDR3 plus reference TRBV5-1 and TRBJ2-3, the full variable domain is KAGVTQTPRYLIKTRGQQVTLSCSPISGHRSVSWYQQTPGQGLQFLFEYFSETQRNKGNFPGRFSGRQFSNSRSEMNVSTLELGDSALYLCASRPSARPIIDTQYFGPGTRLTVL.

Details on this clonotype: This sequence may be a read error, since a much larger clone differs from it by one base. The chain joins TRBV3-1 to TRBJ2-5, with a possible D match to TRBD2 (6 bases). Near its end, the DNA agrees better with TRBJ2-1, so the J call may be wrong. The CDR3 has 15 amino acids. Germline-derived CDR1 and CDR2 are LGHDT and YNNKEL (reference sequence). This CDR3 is CASSLGAAGQETQFF. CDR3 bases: TGTGCCAGCAGCCTTGGGGCGGCGGGGCAAGAGACCCAGTTCTTC.

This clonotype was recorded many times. The CDR3 spells CSVEEPRGQPQHF. The CDR3, as DNA: TGCAGCGTTGAAGAGCCCAGGGGGCAACCCCAGCATTTT. This chain links TRBV29-1 with TRBJ1-5; 8 bases align to TRBD1. The CDR3 is made up of 13 amino acids. Germline-derived CDR1 and CDR2 are SQVTM and ANQGSEA. Losses at the gene ends were 0 bases for V and 10 bases for J; bases not matched to a gene: 5.

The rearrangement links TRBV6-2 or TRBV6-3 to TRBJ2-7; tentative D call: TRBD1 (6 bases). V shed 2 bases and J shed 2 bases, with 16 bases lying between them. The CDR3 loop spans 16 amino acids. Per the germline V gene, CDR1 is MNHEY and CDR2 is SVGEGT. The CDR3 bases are TGTGCCAGCAGTTACGCCAGTAACACAGGGCCCTACGAGCAGTACTTC. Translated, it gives CASSYASNTGPYEQYF.

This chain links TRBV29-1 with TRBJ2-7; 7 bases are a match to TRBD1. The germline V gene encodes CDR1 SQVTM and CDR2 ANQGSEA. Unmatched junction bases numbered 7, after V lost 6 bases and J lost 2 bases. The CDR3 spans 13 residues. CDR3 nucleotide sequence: TGCAGCGTGGGGGACGGGACAGCCTACGAGCAGTACTTC. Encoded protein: CSVGDGTAYEQYF.

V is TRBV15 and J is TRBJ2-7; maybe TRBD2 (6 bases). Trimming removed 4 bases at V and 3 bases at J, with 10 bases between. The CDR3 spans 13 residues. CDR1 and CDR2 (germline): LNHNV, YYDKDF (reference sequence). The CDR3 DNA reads TGTGCCACCAGCAATAGCGGCCTCTACGAGCAGTACTTC. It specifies CATSNSGLYEQYF.

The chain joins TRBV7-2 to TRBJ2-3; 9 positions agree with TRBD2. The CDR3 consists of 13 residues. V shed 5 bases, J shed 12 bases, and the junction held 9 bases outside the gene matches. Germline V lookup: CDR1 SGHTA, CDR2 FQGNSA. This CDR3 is CASSSTPSGAQYF. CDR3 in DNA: TGTGCCAGCAGCAGTACCCCTAGCGGGGCCCAGTATTTT.

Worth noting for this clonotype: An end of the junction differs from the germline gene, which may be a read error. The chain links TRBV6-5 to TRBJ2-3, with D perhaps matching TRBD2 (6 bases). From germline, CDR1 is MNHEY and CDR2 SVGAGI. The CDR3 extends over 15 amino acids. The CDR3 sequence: CASSYNGGGTGTQYF. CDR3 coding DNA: TGTGCCAGCAGTTACAACGGGGGTGGCACAGGTACGCAGTATTTT.

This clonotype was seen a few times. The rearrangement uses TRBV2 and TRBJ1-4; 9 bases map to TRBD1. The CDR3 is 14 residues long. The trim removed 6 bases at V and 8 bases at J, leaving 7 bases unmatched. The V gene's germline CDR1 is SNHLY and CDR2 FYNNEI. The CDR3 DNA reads TGTGCCAGCAGCTGGGGACAGGGAATAGAAAAACTGTTTTTT. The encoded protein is CASSWGQGIEKLFF.